This T cell receptor beta chain was retrieved from a study of T cells after yellow fever vaccination (dated by TCRdb to between 2018 and 2021). Turning to the overall study: The SMART-Seq v4 Ultra Low Input RNA kit was used to prepare libraries from fractions with low cell numbers. Bulk PBMC replicates and cell subsets were isolated from blood drawn at multiple timepoints before and after both primary and secondary immunization. To follow T-cell clones before and after primary and booster YFV17D yellow fever vaccination, bulk TCR alpha and beta repertoires were sequenced over time. Two healthy male donors, one aged 18 to 29 and one aged 30 to 39 years, made up the cohort. Overall results and qualifications from the work: Because abundant contaminating clonotypes from the bulk population could be contained in FACS-sorted repertoires, computational filtering was required. Only two donors were included in the study, so the extent to which the findings can be generalized is limited. A small fraction of clonotypes showed up in both the CD4 and CD8 compartments, probably as a result of convergent recombination. Most clones expanded after primary vaccination were re-detected after the booster (about 95% of CD4 and around 88% of CD8), suggesting broad memory maintenance. The secondary T-cell response was found to be weaker but faster than the primary response, with a peak reached on day 5 rather than on day 15.

Explained via the paper, the treatment or condition label denotes: live attenuated yellow fever vaccine strain. PBMCs were isolated from peripheral blood using a standard Ficoll-Paque protocol. Dynabeads CD4 and CD8 positive selection kits were used to isolate the CD4 and CD8 T-cell fractions. TriZol was used to extract RNA from bulk PBMCs, from CD4 and CD8 fractions, and from dextramer-positive and dextramer-negative fractions. In this sample, this clonotype turned up many times. No antigen is known for it. Base quality data are lacking; no much larger clone is found one base away. TCR cDNA was made using 5'RACE template switching, a step that added a universal primer site and unique molecular identifiers. Priming for cDNA synthesis came from both the TCR alpha and TCR beta constant segments. Libraries were amplified in two PCR steps, with sample barcodes and sequencing adapters added in the second step. Sequencing of libraries was performed on Illumina HiSeq 2500 (2x100 bp) or NovaSeq (2x150 bp). The source study handled its data this way. Reads were demultiplexed and collapsed into UMI consensus sequences with MIGEC, and V(D)J alignment was performed with MiXCR. Vaccine-responding clonotypes were defined with edgeR using replicate PBMC samples, requiring FDR below 0.01 and a log2 fold change above 5 up to day 15. Each bulk clonotype was labeled CD4 or CD8 based on which sequenced repertoire, CD4 or CD8, contained the clonotype at higher abundance. TCRdb took the public reads, trimmed them with fastp at Q25, ran MiXCR for clone calling and kept in-frame beta chains. CDR3 protein sequences are deduplicated, and each keeps its most common genes and DNA. TCRdb, rather than the study authors, made the V and J calls. Present in this sample are more than 120,000 distinct CDR3 sequences, roughly 8.2% of which were seen just once. The ten largest clones take up around 0.73% of the sample.

Material: CD4+ T cells sorted from PBMCs, obtained 5 days after the yellow fever booster vaccination. This clonotype originated in a man younger than 45 who received the YFV17D yellow fever vaccine.

The CDR3 here reads CASSVGTSEKLFF. The DNA sequence follows: TGTGCCAGCAGCGTCGGGACGAGTGAAAAACTGTTTTTT. The receptor chain draws on TRBV5-6 and TRBJ1-4, and the D gene may be TRBD1, 5 bases matching. The CDR3, cysteine through phenylalanine, is 13 amino acids long. This entry keeps only the CDR3 DNA: 39 bases, framed from base 1. V lost 4 bases and J lost 7 bases; the stretch between them is 11 bases long. As encoded in the germline V gene, CDR1 is SGHDT while CDR2 is YYEEEE.